The 12 T cell receptor beta chains below come from one sample, sequenced in a study of cytomegalovirus exposure and HLA in healthy donors. Assay: immunoSEQ multiplex PCR; the TCRdb copy retains only in-frame clones and omits some. Found here are under 200,000 clones, about 88% of them singletons; the top ten hold 2% to 2.5%. The material sequenced was PBMCs. The receptor source for this set is a woman younger than 35 in good health and CMV-seronegative.

The chain is built from TRBV5-1 and TRBJ1-1; D perhaps matches TRBD1 (5 bases). Trimming left V 1 base short and J 3 bases short, with 13 bases between. Germline V gene lookup returns CDR1 SGHRS and CDR2 YFSETQ. This CDR3 has 15 residues. CDR3: CASSLKGVDDTEAFF. CDR3 in DNA: TGCGCCAGCAGCTTGAAAGGGGTTGATGACACTGAAGCTTTCTTT.

The chain is built from TRBV5-1 and TRBJ2-3; 7 bases are shared with TRBD1. The CDR3 covers 17 residues. V was clipped by 0 bases and J by 1 base; unmatched bases: 8. Germline lookup yields CDR1 SGHRS and CDR2 YFSETQ. CDR3 sequence: CASSLVSVQGGTDTQYF. The DNA for the CDR3 is TGCGCCAGCAGCTTGGTTTCTGTCCAGGGGGGCACAGATACGCAGTATTTT. Drawing the rest from reference TRBV5-1 and TRBJ2-3, the complete variable domain is KAGVTQTPRYLIKTRGQQVTLSCSPISGHRSVSWYQQTPGQGLQFLFEYFSETQRNKGNFPGRFSGRQFSNSRSEMNVSTLELGDSALYLCASSLVSVQGGTDTQYFGPGTRLTVL.

The V and J genes are TRBV19 and TRBJ2-1, with D possibly matching TRBD1 (7 bases). The germline V gene has CDR1 LNHDA and CDR2 SQIVND (reference sequence). Trimming took 3 bases from V and 5 from J, leaving 14 bases between them. The CDR3 has 15 amino acids. CDR3 nucleotides: TGTGCCAGTAGTATTAGCAGGGGGGCCAACAATGAGCAGTTCTTC. Translation gives CASSISRGANNEQFF.

The chain employs TRBV30 and TRBJ1-1, with 7 positions matching TRBD1. CDR3 length equals 14 residues. Losses at the gene ends were 4 bases for V and 7 bases for J; bases not matched to a gene: 12. CDR1 is GTSNPN, CDR2 SVGIG, per germline (reference sequence). Here the CDR3 DNA reads TGTGCCTGGACCCTTGGGACAGTAAAGGTTGAAGCTTTCTTT. Translated: CAWTLGTVKVEAFF.

V is TRBV5-1 and J is TRBJ1-1; 7 nucleotides agree with TRBD1. The CDR3 runs to 15 residues. Germline CDR1 SGHRS, CDR2 YFSETQ. V lost 0 bases and J lost 6; bases outside the gene matches: 8. The CDR3 sequence is CASSLGDSREAEAFF. The CDR3 region has the DNA TGCGCCAGCAGCTTGGGGGACAGTAGAGAAGCTGAAGCTTTCTTT.

This chain joins TRBV4-1 and TRBJ2-3; 7 nucleotides line up with TRBD2. The CDR3 is 14 residues long. The V segment lost 3 bases and the J segment 4 bases; nucleotides outside the gene matches: 4. CDR1 is MGHRA, CDR2 YSYEKL, per germline. CDR3 amino acids: CASSHREGADTQYF. The CDR3, as DNA: TGCGCCAGCAGCCACAGGGAGGGTGCAGATACGCAGTATTTT.

This chain links TRBV5-1 with TRBJ1-1, with D tentatively TRBD1 (5 bases). In germline, CDR1 is SGHRS, CDR2 YFSETQ. Trimming stripped 1 base from V and 1 base from J, with 8 bases between. The CDR3 consists of 14 residues. CDR3 loop: CASSLQGWNTEAFF. DNA for the CDR3: TGCGCCAGCAGCTTGCAGGGTTGGAACACTGAAGCTTTCTTT. The whole variable domain, remainder taken from reference TRBV5-1 and TRBJ1-1, is KAGVTQTPRYLIKTRGQQVTLSCSPISGHRSVSWYQQTPGQGLQFLFEYFSETQRNKGNFPGRFSGRQFSNSRSEMNVSTLELGDSALYLCASSLQGWNTEAFFGQGTRLTVV.

The V gene is TRBV4-2, the J gene TRBJ2-7; a weak D match, TRBD1 (6 bases). The CDR3 is 16 residues long. Germline V CDR1 and CDR2: LGHNA, YNFKEQ. The V gene lost 0 bases and the J gene lost 3 bases, with 15 bases spanning the gap. Here the CDR3 DNA reads TGTGCCAGCAGCCAAGACCCCACAGGGTCCTACTACGAGCAGTACTTC. Protein sequence: CASSQDPTGSYYEQYF.

This rearrangement joins TRBV6-1 to TRBJ1-5; perhaps TRBD1 as D (5 bases). Looked up from germline, CDR1 is MNHNS and CDR2 is SASEGT. The CDR3 length is 15 residues. Between the trimmed V and J ends, which lost 7 bases and 5 bases, there was a span of 18 bases. CDR3: CASTPPRDSYQPQHF. The CDR3 DNA reads as TGTGCCAGCACCCCGCCCAGAGACAGCTATCAGCCCCAGCATTTT.

CDR3 coding DNA: TGTGCCAGCACTAGGGGTGATTTTAACTATGGCTACACCTTC. It encodes CASTRGDFNYGYTF. The chain couples TRBV7-2 to TRBJ1-2; tentative D call: TRBD1 (5 bases). CDR1 and CDR2 (germline): SGHTA, FQGNSA. CDR3 length: 14 amino acids. V was trimmed by 7 bases and J by 1 base, leaving 13 bases between them.

A few counts support this clone. The chain joins TRBV4-3 to TRBJ2-1; TRBD2 is a possible D gene (6 bases). Trimming pared 0 bases from V and 4 bases from J, leaving 13 bases between. Per germline, CDR1 LGHNA and CDR2 YSLEER. This CDR3 spans 16 amino acids. The CDR3 DNA reads TGCGCCAGCAGCCAAGACACTGAGGGAGGATACAATGAGCAGTTCTTC. This translates into CASSQDTEGGYNEQFF.

J is TRBJ2-1 and V is TRBV2, with TRBD2 identical over 8 bases. J lost 5 bases, V lost 5 bases, and 20 bases had no gene match. Germline-derived CDR1 and CDR2 are SNHLY and FYNNEI. The CDR3 contains 19 residues. The CDR3 sequence: CASSHDSGIIPYYNNEQFF. The CDR3 DNA follows: TGTGCCAGCAGTCACGATAGCGGGATTATCCCTTACTATAACAATGAGCAGTTCTTC.